This T cell receptor (beta chain) is drawn from a study of response to subunit inactivated influenza vaccine. This clonotype came up a few times. MiXCR was run by TCRdb on the RT-PCR reads, yielding one entry per CDR3 protein. The data hold 750,000 to 850,000 distinct CDR3 sequences, with less than 20% observed a single time. The TCR was taken from a man aged 45-60 years who received an inactivated influenza vaccine. Specimen: PBMCs from blood, collected roughly 5 days after vaccination.

CDR3 loop: CASSYIAGGPSDTQYF. The CDR3 region has the DNA TGTGCCAGCAGTTATATAGCGGGAGGGCCATCAGATACGCAGTATTTT. This chain connects TRBV6-2 or TRBV6-3 to TRBJ2-3; 11 bases are a match to TRBD2. This CDR3 has 16 amino acids. Germline CDR1 MNHEY, CDR2 SVGEGT. Trimming removed 3 bases from V and 4 bases from J; junction bases left unmatched: 6.